These T cell receptor beta chains were read from a single sample in a study of early T cells in non-severe SARS-CoV-2 infection. One entry per CDR3 protein, called by TCRdb with MiXCR from the 5' RACE reads. The data show 98,000 or so distinct CDR3 sequences, with approximately 11% seen just once and 5.1% held by the top ten. The sequencing input was whole blood. These receptors came from an adult who was a healthcare worker with PCR-confirmed SARS-CoV-2 infection or an uninfected control (not recorded which). Each CDR3 is given with its conserved first and last residue. D genes are given only for firm matches. Some rows have no size entry. The others give once, few or many, or a class for an expanded clone.

CDR3aa,CDR3nt,abundance,d_gene,v_gene,j_gene
CASSEAETSGYNERFF,TGTGCCAGCAGTGAAGCGGAAACTAGCGGGTACAATGAGCGGTTCTTC,-,TRBD2,TRBV6-1,TRBJ2-1
CASSDERLSTDTQYF,TGCGCCAGCAGTGATGAGCGTCTTAGCACAGATACGCAGTATTTT,many,-,TRBV10-2,TRBJ2-3
CSARGDLTWNTEAFF,TGCAGTGCTAGAGGGGATCTTACTTGGAACACTGAAGCTTTCTTT,few,-,TRBV20-1,TRBJ1-1
CASSGDRVLQPQHF,TGTGCCAGCAGCGGGGACAGGGTTCTACAGCCCCAGCATTTT,-,TRBD1,TRBV7-9,TRBJ1-5
CASSLDLGSGREDTQYF,TGTGCCAGCAGCTTAGATCTGGGTAGCGGGAGGGAAGATACGCAGTATTTT,-,TRBD2,TRBV11-2,TRBJ2-3
CSVGGFYNEQFF,TGCAGCGTAGGAGGTTTTTACAATGAGCAGTTCTTC,few,-,TRBV29-1,TRBJ2-1
CASSSEPRTEAFF,TGCGCCAGCAGCTCGGAACCGAGGACTGAAGCTTTCTTT,few,-,TRBV5-1,TRBJ1-1
CASSFNGEKLFF,TGCGCCAGCAGCTTTAATGGTGAAAAACTGTTTTTT,-,-,TRBV5-1,TRBJ1-4
CASSSGTEIHTF,TGTGCCAGCAGCTCCGGGACAGAAATTCACACCTTC,few,TRBD1,TRBV7-3,TRBJ1-2
CASSGSTNEKLFF,TGCGCCAGCAGCGGCTCAACTAATGAAAAACTGTTTTTT,-,-,TRBV5-1,TRBJ1-4
CSAIMRGNTEAFF,TGCAGTGCGATAATGAGAGGTAACACTGAAGCTTTCTTT,many,-,TRBV20-1,TRBJ1-1
CASTPRQGAAFF,TGTGCCAGCACCCCACGACAGGGGGCCGCTTTCTTT,many,TRBD1,TRBV27,TRBJ1-1
CASSLNQGGMGSPLHF,TGTGCCAGCAGCTTAAATCAGGGAGGGATGGGCTCACCCCTCCACTTT,-,-,TRBV13,TRBJ1-6
CASSERGLAAYEQYF,TGTGCCAGCAGTGAGCGGGGACTAGCGGCTTACGAGCAGTACTTC,many,TRBD2,TRBV2,TRBJ2-7
CASRWGQGARTEAFF,TGTGCCAGCAGGTGGGGACAGGGGGCGAGGACTGAAGCTTTCTTT,few,TRBD1,TRBV12-3/TRBV12-4,TRBJ1-1
CASSGLAGRKRTDTQYF,TGTGCCAGCAGTGGACTAGCGGGGAGGAAACGCACAGATACGCAGTATTTT,-,TRBD2,TRBV6-1,TRBJ2-3
CASSIGQGAGSYGYTF,TGCGCCAGCAGCATCGGACAGGGGGCGGGCTCCTATGGCTACACCTTC,many,TRBD1,TRBV5-1,TRBJ1-2
CSARDGGTNEKLFF,TGCAGTGCTAGAGATGGGGGAACTAATGAAAAACTGTTTTTT,many,-,TRBV20-1,TRBJ1-4
CASSARQPEVGGEQYF,TGTGCCAGCAGCGCCCGCCAACCGGAGGTTGGAGGAGAGCAGTACTTC,-,-,TRBV9,TRBJ2-7
CASGVYAGTGILANTGELFF,TGTGCCAGCGGAGTGTACGCCGGGACAGGAATTTTGGCGAACACCGGGGAGCTGTTTTTT,-,TRBD1,TRBV27,TRBJ2-2
CASRGAMTPYEQYF,TGTGCCAGCAGGGGGGCGATGACCCCCTACGAGCAGTACTTC,many,-,TRBV3-1,TRBJ2-7
CASSLEYNEQFF,TGTGCCAGCAGCCTAGAGTACAATGAGCAGTTCTTC,many,-,TRBV5-6,TRBJ2-1
CATSRDSPSNTGELFF,TGTGCCACCAGCAGAGATTCTCCCTCGAACACCGGGGAGCTGTTTTTT,many,-,TRBV15,TRBJ2-2
CASSPQAPTSDHNEQFF,TGTGCCAGCAGCCCCCAGGCCCCGACTAGCGACCACAATGAGCAGTTCTTC,-,-,TRBV3-2,TRBJ2-1
CATSDPRLAGGLSKETQYF,TGTGCCACCAGTGATCCAAGACTAGCGGGAGGGTTGAGTAAAGAGACCCAGTACTTC,few,TRBD2,TRBV24-1,TRBJ2-5
CASSINSNQPQHF,TGCGCCAGCAGCATTAATAGCAATCAGCCCCAGCATTTT,many,-,TRBV5-1,TRBJ1-5
CASSRTSGSIREQYF,TGTGCCAGCAGCCGAACTAGCGGGAGTATTCGGGAGCAGTACTTC,many,TRBD2,TRBV13,TRBJ2-7
CASSLPLTGGMTEAFF,TGTGCCAGCAGCCTCCCTTTGACAGGGGGCATGACTGAAGCTTTCTTT,many,TRBD1,TRBV12-3/TRBV12-4,TRBJ1-1
CAWTTGRKRYNEQFF,TGTGCCTGGACCACCGGGAGGAAGCGCTACAATGAGCAGTTCTTC,many,TRBD2,TRBV30,TRBJ2-1
CASSEQSYGYTF,TGCGCCAGCAGTGAGCAGAGCTATGGCTACACCTTC,-,-,TRBV10-2,TRBJ1-2
CASSLKAGQQSQYF,TGTGCCAGCAGCCTAAAAGCGGGTCAGCAGTCCCAGTACTTC,-,-,TRBV11-2,TRBJ2-5
CASSQGPSYEQYF,TGTGCCAGCAGCCAGGGACCGTCCTACGAGCAGTACTTC,many,-,TRBV6-1,TRBJ2-7
CASSLTGQTGHSGANVLTF,TGCGCCAGCAGCTTAACGGGACAGACAGGCCACTCTGGGGCCAACGTCCTGACTTTC,-,TRBD1,TRBV5-1,TRBJ2-6
CASSVEGAGGLNEQYF,TGTGCCAGCAGCGTAGAAGGCGCGGGAGGATTAAACGAGCAGTACTTC,many,TRBD2,TRBV9,TRBJ2-7
CATSDRQGDEQFF,TGTGCCACCAGTGACCGACAGGGGGATGAGCAGTTCTTC,many,TRBD1,TRBV24-1,TRBJ2-1
CASGTETQYF,TGCGCCAGCGGTACGGAGACCCAGTACTTC,few,-,TRBV5-1,TRBJ2-5
CASRQGRQPQHF,TGTGCCAGCAGGCAGGGTCGGCAGCCCCAGCATTTT,many,-,TRBV27,TRBJ1-5
CASSWGGDSKTQYF,TGTGCCAGCAGTTGGGGCGGGGATTCGAAGACCCAGTACTTC,-,-,TRBV6-6,TRBJ2-5
CASSFDSALSDNYGYTF,TGTGCCAGCAGTTTTGACAGCGCCCTATCTGATAACTATGGCTACACCTTC,few,-,TRBV28,TRBJ1-2
CASSPRPRGRLDYGYTF,TGTGCCAGCAGCCCGAGGCCCAGGGGGAGATTGGACTATGGCTACACCTTC,many,TRBD1,TRBV7-3,TRBJ1-2
CSAHPGTVGDEQFF,TGCAGTGCGCATCCGGGGACCGTCGGGGATGAGCAGTTCTTC,-,-,TRBV20-1,TRBJ2-1
CSARLGLAYEQYF,TGCAGTGCCCGACTGGGACTAGCTTACGAGCAGTACTTC,-,TRBD2,TRBV20-1,TRBJ2-7
CSARKGQGARRGEKLFF,TGCAGTGCTAGAAAGGGACAGGGGGCTCGGCGGGGTGAAAAACTGTTTTTT,many,TRBD1,TRBV20-1,TRBJ1-4
CSVVSIQVNTEAFF,TGCAGCGTTGTCTCGATACAGGTGAACACTGAAGCTTTCTTT,few,-,TRBV29-1,TRBJ1-1
CASSLALGGSYNEQFF,TGTGCCAGCAGCTTAGCGTTAGGGGGCTCCTACAATGAGCAGTTCTTC,few,-,TRBV11-3,TRBJ2-1
CASSQAVRTGNTIYF,TGCGCCAGCAGCCAAGCGGTCCGAACTGGAAACACCATATATTTT,many,-,TRBV4-1,TRBJ1-3
CASSYGGNEKLFF,TGTGCCAGCAGTTATGGGGGGAATGAAAAACTGTTTTTT,-,-,TRBV6-2/TRBV6-3,TRBJ1-4
CASSSPVPPYEQYF,TGTGCCAGCAGTTCCCCGGTCCCACCCTACGAGCAGTACTTC,-,-,TRBV28,TRBJ2-7
CASSTSGEKYNEQFF,TGTGCCAGCAGTACTTCAGGGGAGAAGTACAATGAGCAGTTCTTC,few,-,TRBV28,TRBJ2-1
CASKRGTDGNTIYF,TGTGCCAGCAAGAGGGGGACGGATGGAAACACCATATATTTT,-,-,TRBV2,TRBJ1-3
CSVAMEPFF,TGCAGCGTTGCCATGGAGCCTTTCTTT,-,-,TRBV29-1,TRBJ1-1
CASSLGAGTATDTQYF,TGTGCCAGCAGCTTAGGAGCCGGGACAGCCACAGATACGCAGTATTTT,many,TRBD1,TRBV7-9,TRBJ2-3
CASSGSRGQPQHF,TGTGCCAGCAGTGGCTCTAGAGGGCAGCCCCAGCATTTT,many,-,TRBV6-1,TRBJ1-5